The T cell receptor (beta chain) under discussion was sequenced for a study of shared clonotypes between healthy human individuals. In the study overall: Donor composition was a couple of women and three men, aged 18 to 49.

Study findings and constraints: Owing to a small donor count, the genetic and exposure-history diversity represented was limited. Only blood was sampled, and tissue TCR repertoires likely differ from blood ones.

Replicate PCRs were loaded with roughly 0.3 ug DNA from unsorted PBMC, about 30,000 T cell genomes. The table came from immunoSEQ multiplex PCR; TCRdb's copy has only in-frame clones and leaves some out. The repertoire holds a few hundred thousand clones, with approximately 71% as singletons. The CDR3 sequence is 14 residues long. The V gene lost 3 bases and the J gene lost 0 bases, with 8 bases spanning the gap. Germline V gene sequence: CDR1 SQVTM, CDR2 ANQGSEA. About this clone itself: No antigen is known for it.

The chain employs TRBV29-1 and TRBJ2-2; possibly TRBD2 for D (5 bases). The clonotype originates from a woman aged 40 to 49 in good health. Some clones in this sample may be carry-over from other donors' samples. Sequencing was performed on PBMCs. CDR3 nucleotide sequence: TGCAGCGTTGAGACTATAGCGAACACCGGGGAGCTGTTTTTT. It codes for CSVETIANTGELFF.